These 32 T cell receptor beta chains were sequenced from one sample in a study of T cell responses to AZD1222 COVID-19 vaccine. Sequenced by immunoSEQ multiplex PCR; TCRdb stores in-frame clones only, minus some. The sample contains about 130,000 clones, about 90% of which appear only once. The sample in question was peripheral blood, obtained on day 0 of AZD1222 vaccination. The receptors stem from an adult in good health.

The chain uses TRBV27 and TRBJ2-7, with D maybe TRBD1 (6 bases). The CDR3 covers 14 residues. CDR1 MNHEY and CDR2 SMNVEV come from the germline V gene (reference sequence). Trimming pared 6 bases from V and 0 bases from J, leaving 12 bases between. The CDR3 nucleotides are TGTGCCAGCAGATCGGACAGCCTCTCCTACGAGCAGTACTTC. It translates to CASRSDSLSYEQYF.

DNA of the CDR3: TGTGCCAGCTCACCACTGGCAAGCCCGGCTGGCTACACCTTC. Its translation: CASSPLASPAGYTF. The chain has TRBV18 and TRBJ1-2, with D uncertain. V shed 1 base and J shed 7 bases, with 13 bases lying between them. The CDR3 spans 14 residues. In germline, CDR1 is KGHSH, CDR2 LQKENI.

This chain uses TRBV5-1 with TRBJ2-5, with 8 bases identical to TRBD1. J gave up 0 bases and V 4 bases, and 8 bases lay outside the gene matches. Germline CDR1 and CDR2: SGHRS and YFSETQ. The CDR3 is made up of 16 amino acids. The CDR3 protein is CASSLQGGTYQETQYF. In DNA form, the CDR3 reads TGCGCCAGCAGCCTACAGGGGGGCACGTACCAAGAGACCCAGTACTTC.

The CDR3 protein is CAIGTSLNSNTGELFF. CDR3 nucleotides: TGTGCCATTGGGACAAGCCTGAACTCGAACACCGGGGAGCTGTTTTTT. The chain carries TRBV19 and TRBJ2-2; the D gene is possibly TRBD1 (6 bases). Germline values: CDR1 LNHDA, CDR2 SQIVND (reference sequence). The CDR3 is 16 residues long. Trimming removed 10 bases at V and 0 bases at J, with 18 bases between.

The sample holds one count of this clone. The gene calls are TRBV6-5 and TRBJ1-1; a weak D match, TRBD1 (6 bases). Looked up from germline, CDR1 is MNHEY and CDR2 is SVGAGI. Trimming took off 2 bases at V and 1 base at J, with 8 bases between the two ends. This CDR3 contains 14 residues. CDR3 sequence: CASSYRGRNTEAFF. The CDR3, as DNA: TGTGCCAGCAGTTACAGGGGGAGGAACACTGAAGCTTTCTTT.

The V and J genes are TRBV28 and TRBJ2-7; 7 bases are shared with TRBD2. CDR3 length equals 16 residues. Germline CDR1 and CDR2: MDHEN and SYDVKM. V lost 3 bases and J lost 0; bases outside the gene matches: 8. The DNA of the CDR3 is TGTGCCAGCAGTTTGTCGGTCAGCGGGGACTCCTACGAGCAGTACTTC. Its protein is CASSLSVSGDSYEQYF.

V and J are TRBV19 and TRBJ1-4, with 9 bases aligning to TRBD1. Germline V gene sequence: CDR1 LNHDA, CDR2 SQIVND (reference sequence). The trim removed 5 bases at V and 15 bases at J, leaving 7 bases unmatched. The CDR3 contains 12 residues. DNA of the CDR3: TGTGCCAGTAGTTTTTCAAGGGACAGGGTGTTTTTT. It encodes CASSFSRDRVFF.

The chain combines TRBV9 with TRBJ1-5, with D perhaps TRBD1 (5 bases). Germline loops: CDR1 SGDLS, CDR2 YYNGEE. The CDR3 runs 14 residues. Trimming took off 3 bases at V and 0 bases at J, with 7 bases between the two ends. The CDR3 DNA is TGTGCCAGCAGCGCCGGGGGTAGCAATCAGCCCCAGCATTTT. It yields the protein CASSAGGSNQPQHF.

The chain joins TRBV28 to TRBJ2-5; no clear D gene. The V end was cut by 6 bases, the J end by 2 bases, with 7 bases between. The CDR3 is 12 residues long. Looked up from germline, CDR1 is MDHEN and CDR2 is SYDVKM. CDR3 nucleotides: TGTGCCAGCAGATACTTTCAAGAGACCCAGTACTTC. It specifies CASRYFQETQYF.

V usage is TRBV2 and J usage is TRBJ1-1; D unclear. Trimming cost V 7 bases and J 9 bases, with 15 bases left between them. The CDR3 sequence is 12 residues long. CDR1 is SNHLY, CDR2 FYNNEI, per germline. CDR3 amino acids: CASNTRGWQAFF. DNA of the CDR3: TGTGCCAGCAATACGAGAGGGTGGCAAGCTTTCTTT.

The V call is TRBV7-9, the J call TRBJ2-3, with D possibly TRBD1 on 5 matching bases. The CDR3 runs 14 residues. Trimming removed 8 bases from V and 0 bases from J, with 12 bases in between. Germline values: CDR1 SEHNR, CDR2 FQNEAQ (reference sequence). CDR3 amino acids: CASGALGSTDTQYF. The CDR3 DNA is TGTGCCAGCGGGGCCCTGGGGAGCACAGATACGCAGTATTTT.

The chain combines TRBV10-3 with TRBJ2-7, with 9 bases identical to TRBD1. Germline CDR1 ENHRY, CDR2 SYGVKD. J was trimmed by 5 bases and V by 10 bases; bases with no gene match: 9. The CDR3 loop spans 13 amino acids. The chain's CDR3 is CASRTGEINEQYF. CDR3 in DNA: TGTGCCAGCCGGACAGGGGAAATCAACGAGCAGTACTTC.

The chain is built from TRBV28 and TRBJ2-7; D may match TRBD1 or TRBD2 (6 bases each). CDR1 is MDHEN, CDR2 SYDVKM, per germline. The CDR3 length is 13 residues. With 8 bases removed from V and 5 bases from J, the gap between germline ends came to 16 bases. DNA of the CDR3: TGTGCCAGCCACGGGGGCTCCCCGCACGAGCAGTACTTC. Amino acid sequence: CASHGGSPHEQYF.

V is TRBV7-2 and J is TRBJ1-2; D call uncertain. V was clipped by 7 bases and J by 6 bases, with 15 bases between them. Germline V gives CDR1 SGHTA, CDR2 FQGNSA. The length of the CDR3 is 13 residues. CDR3 region: CASTPGRMDGYTF. CDR3 DNA: TGTGCCAGCACCCCAGGACGGATGGATGGCTACACCTTC.

This chain connects TRBV7-2 to TRBJ1-1; maybe TRBD1 (5 bases). Germline assignment: CDR1 SGHTA and CDR2 FQGNSA. Trimming shortened V by 3 bases and J by 2 bases, and 10 bases separated the two germline ends. The CDR3 contains 14 residues. The CDR3 protein is CASSLRGVNTEAFF. The CDR3 nucleotides read TGTGCCAGCAGCTTGCGGGGGGTTAACACTGAAGCTTTCTTT.

This sequence joins TRBV11-2 and TRBJ2-1, with 10 bases fitting TRBD1. Germline loops: CDR1 SGHAT, CDR2 FQNNGV. CDR3 length equals 16 residues. The ends lost 6 bases at V and 6 bases at J; junction bases unmatched: 11. The CDR3 is CASRSFRDRGINEQFF. In DNA form, the CDR3 reads TGTGCCAGCAGGTCTTTCCGGGACAGGGGTATCAATGAGCAGTTCTTC.

This clone was detected only a few times. V and J are TRBV30 and TRBJ1-6; D uncertain. CDR3 size: 16 residues. With 4 bases removed from V and 0 bases from J, the gap between germline ends came to 13 bases. CDR1 is GTSNPN, CDR2 SVGIG, per germline (reference sequence). The CDR3 here is CAWTAGRFSYNSPLHF. The CDR3 coding sequence is TGTGCCTGGACCGCGGGGAGGTTCTCCTATAATTCACCCCTCCACTTT.

The genes are TRBV12-3 or TRBV12-4 and TRBJ1-1, with a possible D match to TRBD1 (5 bases). Trimming cost V 6 bases and J 11 bases, with 19 bases left between them. This CDR3 contains 13 residues. In nucleotides, the CDR3 is TGTGCCAGCAGCAAGTTAAGGTCCGGGGGTGCTTTCTTT. Translated, it gives CASSKLRSGGAFF.

Only one count was recorded for this clone. J is TRBJ1-3 and V is TRBV18; D unclear. CDR3 length equals 15 residues. Trimming stripped 2 bases from V and 0 bases from J, with 8 bases between. In germline, CDR1 is KGHSH, CDR2 LQKENI. CDR3 residues: CASSPLADSGNTIYF. CDR3 nucleotides: TGTGCCAGCTCACCATTGGCGGACTCTGGAAACACCATATATTTT.

The chain is built from TRBV30 and TRBJ2-2; TRBD1 or TRBD2 may be the D gene (6 bases each). The CDR3 is 13 residues long. CDR1 GTSNPN and CDR2 SVGIG come from the germline V gene (reference sequence). Trimming pared 6 bases from V and 5 bases from J, leaving 13 bases between. In nucleotides, the CDR3 is TGTGCCTGCCGGGGGCTCGGAACCGGGGAGCTGTTTTTT. This encodes CACRGLGTGELFF.

CDR3 bases: TGTGCCAGCAGTTTACAGAGTTATGGCTACACCTTC. Translating gives CASSLQSYGYTF. V is TRBV28 and J is TRBJ1-2; D gene ambiguous. Germline assignment: CDR1 MDHEN and CDR2 SYDVKM. Trimming took off 2 bases at V and 5 bases at J, with 6 bases between the two ends. The CDR3 extends over 12 amino acids.

V usage is TRBV6-2 or TRBV6-3 and J usage is TRBJ1-5, with D tentatively TRBD1 (6 bases). Germline V gene sequence: CDR1 MNHEY, CDR2 SVGEGT. The CDR3 has 19 amino acids. The V end lost 0 bases, the J end lost 2 bases, and 20 bases lay between the germline ends. DNA for the CDR3: TGTGCCAGCAGTTACTCTTCCAGGGGTGGACGTTTGGGCAATCAGCCCCAGCATTTT. As protein: CASSYSSRGGRLGNQPQHF.

The chain carries TRBV7-8 and TRBJ1-2; the match to TRBD1 covers 7 bases. CDR1 SGHVS and CDR2 FQNEAQ come from the germline V gene. The CDR3 extends over 15 amino acids. Trimming cost V 6 bases and J 7 bases; bases outside gene matches: 14. CDR3 sequence reads: CASSYSDRALGGYTF. The CDR3 nucleotides are TGTGCCAGCAGTTATTCCGACAGGGCCTTAGGTGGCTACACCTTC.

The rearrangement joins TRBV3-1 (or the pseudogene TRBV3-2) to TRBJ2-7, with 11 bases identical to TRBD2. The germline CDR1 and CDR2 sequences are LGHDT and YNNKEL (reference sequence). The V segment lost 0 bases and the J segment 2 bases; nucleotides outside the gene matches: 9. The CDR3 totals 18 residues. The CDR3 protein is CASSQDGLAGGPTYEQYF. The DNA of the CDR3 is TGTGCCAGCAGCCAAGATGGGCTAGCGGGGGGTCCCACCTACGAGCAGTACTTC.

The chain employs TRBV18 and TRBJ2-1; 7 bases are a match to TRBD1. CDR3 length equals 13 residues. The germline CDR1 and CDR2 sequences are KGHSH and LQKENI. Trimming took 5 bases from V and 10 from J; bases not matched to a gene: 8. The CDR3 loop is CASSSTSQGEQFF. The CDR3 region has the DNA TGTGCCAGCTCATCCACTTCACAGGGGGAGCAGTTCTTC.

In nucleotides, the CDR3 is TGCGCCAGCAGCGAGTTTATAGCGGGGGACGACAATGAGCAGTTCTTC. Amino acids: CASSEFIAGDDNEQFF. The rearrangement joins TRBV5-1 to TRBJ2-1, with 9 bases fitting TRBD2. This CDR3 has 16 residues. CDR1 SGHRS and CDR2 YFSETQ come from the germline V gene. V was clipped by 4 bases and J by 5 bases; unmatched bases: 10. The full variable domain, with the rest looked up from reference TRBV5-1 and TRBJ2-1, is KAGVTQTPRYLIKTRGQQVTLSCSPISGHRSVSWYQQTPGQGLQFLFEYFSETQRNKGNFPGRFSGRQFSNSRSEMNVSTLELGDSALYLCASSEFIAGDDNEQFFGPGTRLTVL.

This clone appeared once. The chain uses TRBV12-2 and TRBJ2-7. TRBV12-2 counts as a pseudogene. CDR3 length equals 17 residues. This CDR3 is CASRLGGVWKQVYEQYF. The CDR3 DNA is TGTGCAAGTCGCTTAGGAGGTGTATGGAAGCAGGTCTACGAGCAGTACTTC.

This chain uses TRBV6-1 with TRBJ2-7, with TRBD1 matching 10 bases. The CDR3 loop spans 14 amino acids. Germline CDR1 and CDR2: MNHNS and SASEGT. Trimming removed 1 base from V and 7 bases from J; junction bases left unmatched: 4. The CDR3 protein is CASSEGQGAKEQYF. CDR3 nucleotide sequence: TGTGCCAGCAGTGAAGGACAGGGGGCGAAAGAGCAGTACTTC.

V usage is TRBV7-2 and J usage is TRBJ2-6; perhaps TRBD2 as D (5 bases). V was clipped by 1 base and J by 2 bases, with 6 bases between them. Germline CDR1 is SGHTA and CDR2 is FQGNSA. The length of the CDR3 is 15 residues. This CDR3 reads CASSLGGTGANVLTF. The CDR3 DNA reads as TGTGCCAGCAGCTTAGGAGGGACTGGGGCCAACGTCCTGACTTTC. The variable domain in full, with the rest retrieved from reference TRBV7-2 and TRBJ2-6, is GAGVSQSPSNKVTEKGKDVELRCDPISGHTALYWYRQSLGQGLEFLIYFQGNSAPDKSGLPSDRFSAERTGGSVSTLTIQRTQQEDSAVYLCASSLGGTGANVLTFGAGSRLTVL.

The rearrangement uses TRBV28 and TRBJ2-5, with TRBD2 matching 7 bases. With 1 base clipped from V and 5 bases from J, the junction kept 22 bases outside the gene matches. This CDR3 has 20 amino acids. CDR1 MDHEN and CDR2 SYDVKM come from the germline V gene. The CDR3 here is CASSLSSSTREGVWRETQYF. The CDR3 bases are TGTGCCAGCAGTTTATCGAGCAGTACGAGGGAGGGAGTTTGGCGGGAGACCCAGTACTTC.

This chain links TRBV5-1 with TRBJ1-3, with 8 nucleotides matching TRBD1. Germline V gene data show CDR1 as SGHRS and CDR2 as YFSETQ. The CDR3 extends over 16 amino acids. J was trimmed by 4 bases and V by 6 bases; bases with no gene match: 12. CDR3 residues: CASTSGQGLGGNTIYF. CDR3 coding DNA: TGCGCCAGCACCTCCGGACAGGGTCTAGGGGGAAACACCATATATTTT.

The chain combines TRBV30 with TRBJ1-5; D is undetermined. The CDR3 loop spans 15 amino acids. Germline V CDR1 and CDR2: GTSNPN, SVGIG (reference sequence). The V end was cut by 5 bases, the J end by 0 bases, with 14 bases between. The CDR3, as DNA: TGTGCCTGGTCTTCCGGGGTTCATAGCAATCAGCCCCAGCATTTT. Translation gives CAWSSGVHSNQPQHF.